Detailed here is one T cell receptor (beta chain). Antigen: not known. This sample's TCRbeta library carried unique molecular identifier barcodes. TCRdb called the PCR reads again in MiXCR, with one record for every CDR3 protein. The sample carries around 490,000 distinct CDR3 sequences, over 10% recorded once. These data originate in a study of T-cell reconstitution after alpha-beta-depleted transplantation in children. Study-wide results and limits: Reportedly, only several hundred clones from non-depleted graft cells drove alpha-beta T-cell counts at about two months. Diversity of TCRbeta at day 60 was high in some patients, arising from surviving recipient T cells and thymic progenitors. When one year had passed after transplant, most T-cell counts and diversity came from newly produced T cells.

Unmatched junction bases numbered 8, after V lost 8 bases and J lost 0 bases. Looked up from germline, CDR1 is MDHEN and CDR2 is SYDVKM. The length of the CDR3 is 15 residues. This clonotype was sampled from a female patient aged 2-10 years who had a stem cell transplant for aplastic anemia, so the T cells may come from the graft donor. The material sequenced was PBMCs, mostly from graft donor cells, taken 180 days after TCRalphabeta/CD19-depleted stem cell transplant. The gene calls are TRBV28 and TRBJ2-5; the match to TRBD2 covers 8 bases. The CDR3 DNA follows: TGTGCCAGCTTCAGCGGGAGCCCGTACCAAGAGACCCAGTACTTC. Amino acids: CASFSGSPYQETQYF.